The 21 T cell receptor beta chains given below trace back to one sample, sequenced in a study of cytomegalovirus exposure and HLA in healthy donors. It was with 60 Vbeta and 13 Jbeta primers that the PCR ran. TCRdb keeps only in-frame clones here, not all; method: immunoSEQ multiplex PCR. The sample lists about 98,000 clones, about three quarters occurring once. The material sequenced was PBMCs. These receptors originate from a man aged 35 to 55 in good health and CMV-seronegative.

V gene TRBV30 combines with J gene TRBJ1-5; unclear D gene. With 3 bases removed from V and 6 bases from J, the gap between germline ends came to 9 bases. Germline CDR1 reads GTSNPN; CDR2 reads SVGIG (reference sequence). The CDR3 loop spans 12 amino acids. The DNA of the CDR3 is TGTGCCTGGAGCACTACTGGTCAGCCCCAGCATTTT. Amino acid sequence: CAWSTTGQPQHF. Using reference TRBV30 and TRBJ1-5 for the parts outside the CDR3, the full variable domain is SQTIHQWPATLVQPVGSPLSLECTVEGTSNPNLYWYRQAAGRGLQLLFYSVGIGQISSEVPQNLSASRPQDRQFILSSKKLLLSDSGFYLCAWSTTGQPQHFGDGTRLSIL.

The chain couples TRBV4-2 to TRBJ2-7; 7 nucleotides match TRBD2. V dropped 3 bases and J dropped 4; count of bases not matched to a gene: 9. Germline V lookup: CDR1 LGHNA, CDR2 YNFKEQ. CDR3 length equals 15 residues. CDR3 in amino acids: CASSQGGTNQYEQYF. The CDR3 DNA follows: TGTGCCAGCAGCCAGGGAGGGACTAACCAGTACGAGCAGTACTTC.

The chain uses TRBV7-9 and TRBJ2-7; a weak D match, TRBD2 (5 bases). The CDR3 is 16 residues long. V was pared by 6 bases and J by 3 bases, with 21 bases between. Germline CDR1 and CDR2: SEHNR and FQNEAQ (reference sequence). Here the CDR3 reads CASRKGLGGGSYEQYF. CDR3 in DNA: TGTGCCAGCAGGAAAGGGCTAGGCGGAGGTAGCTACGAGCAGTACTTC.

The chain combines TRBV10-2 with TRBJ2-3; possible D gene TRBD2, 5 bases. Trimming pared 5 bases from V and 5 bases from J, leaving 11 bases between. The CDR3 consists of 13 residues. Germline lookup yields CDR1 WSHSY and CDR2 SAAADI. CDR3 in amino acids: CASSSLAEDTQYF. CDR3 DNA sequence: TGCGCCAGCAGTAGCCTAGCAGAAGATACGCAGTATTTT.

The chain uses TRBV29-1 and TRBJ2-5, with TRBD2 as a possible D gene (5 bases). Germline V gene lookup returns CDR1 SQVTM and CDR2 ANQGSEA. The CDR3 contains 12 residues. V was shortened by 4 bases and J by 2 bases, with 8 bases between the two germline ends. The chain's CDR3 is CSVARGQETQYF. The CDR3 DNA reads TGCAGCGTTGCTCGGGGTCAAGAGACCCAGTACTTC.

The CDR3 sequence is CASSYSGSNEKLFF. The CDR3 nucleotides are TGTGCCAGTAGTTATTCAGGGTCTAATGAAAAACTGTTTTTT. V and J are TRBV19 and TRBJ1-4, with D possibly TRBD1 on 5 matching bases. Trimming stripped 5 bases from V and 3 bases from J, with 10 bases between. CDR1 is LNHDA and CDR2 is SQIVND in the germline V gene (reference sequence). CDR3 length: 14 amino acids. The full variable domain, completed using reference TRBV19 and TRBJ1-4, is DGGITQSPKYLFRKEGQNVTLSCEQNLNHDAMYWYRQDPGQGLRLIYYSQIVNDFQKGDIAEGYSVSREKKESFPLTVTSAQKNPTAFYLCASSYSGSNEKLFFGSGTQLSVL.

V is TRBV19 and J is TRBJ1-6; D is undetermined. CDR3 length: 15 residues. The V end lost 6 bases, the J end lost 7 bases, and 16 bases lay between the germline ends. From germline, CDR1 is LNHDA and CDR2 SQIVND (reference sequence). In DNA form, the CDR3 reads TGTGCCAGTAGCATACCCCGGGTAGCAAATTCACCCCTCCACTTT. Translating gives CASSIPRVANSPLHF. Supplemented by reference TRBV19 and TRBJ1-6, the full variable domain reads DGGITQSPKYLFRKEGQNVTLSCEQNLNHDAMYWYRQDPGQGLRLIYYSQIVNDFQKGDIAEGYSVSREKKESFPLTVTSAQKNPTAFYLCASSIPRVANSPLHFGNGTRLTVT.

CDR3 bases: TGTGCCAGCAGACCACAGGGGCGGTACGAGCAGTACTTC. This sequence encodes CASRPQGRYEQYF. The chain links TRBV27 to TRBJ2-7; 7 bases are shared with TRBD1. The V and J ends lost 6 bases and 4 bases, in that order; junction bases with no gene match: 6. This CDR3 has 13 amino acids. CDR1 and CDR2 from the germline V gene are MNHEY and SMNVEV (reference sequence).

This chain joins TRBV4-1 and TRBJ2-2; 8 bases match TRBD1. The CDR3 totals 16 residues. After removal of 4 bases from V and 5 bases from J, the junction contained 9 bases not matched to a gene. Looked up from germline, CDR1 is MGHRA and CDR2 is YSYEKL. In DNA form, the CDR3 reads TGCGCCAGCAGCCGCGGACAGGGATTAGTGACCGGGGAGCTGTTTTTT. Protein product: CASSRGQGLVTGELFF.

J is TRBJ2-7 and V is TRBV6-5; D uncertain. The CDR3 has 15 residues. Deletions cut 0 bases from V and 4 bases from J, with 13 bases between. From germline, CDR1 is MNHEY and CDR2 SVGAGI. The CDR3 reads CASSYSSNGGYEQYF. The CDR3 bases are TGTGCCAGCAGTTACTCGAGTAATGGCGGATACGAGCAGTACTTC.

This clone was recorded once. V gene TRBV15 combines with J gene TRBJ2-5, with D tentatively TRBD2 (5 bases). The CDR3 length is 17 residues. CDR1 LNHNV and CDR2 YYDKDF come from the germline V gene (reference sequence). The V end lost 1 base, the J end lost 5 bases, and 20 bases lay between the germline ends. DNA for the CDR3: TGTGCCACCAGCAGAGGTGATCGGACCCGGGGAGTCGAGACCCAGTACTTC. Amino acids: CATSRGDRTRGVETQYF.

The chain combines TRBV5-1 with TRBJ1-3, with TRBD1 matching 8 bases. With 4 bases clipped from V and 2 bases from J, the junction kept 2 bases outside the gene matches. Per the germline V gene, CDR1 is SGHRS and CDR2 is YFSETQ. The CDR3 has 14 residues. The CDR3 DNA is TGCGCCAGCAGCACGGGACAGGCTGGAAACACCATATATTTT. Residues: CASSTGQAGNTIYF.

The DNA for the CDR3 is TGTGCCTGGAGTGTACCTGGTCGGGTAAATGAGCAGTTCTTC. The encoded protein is CAWSVPGRVNEQFF. The rearrangement uses TRBV30 and TRBJ2-1; the D is unclear. This CDR3 has 14 amino acids. The germline gives CDR1 GTSNPN, CDR2 SVGIG (reference sequence). V gave up 0 bases and J gave up 7 bases, with 13 bases separating them. The full variable domain, rest sourced from reference TRBV30 and TRBJ2-1, is SQTIHQWPATLVQPVGSPLSLECTVEGTSNPNLYWYRQAAGRGLQLLFYSVGIGQISSEVPQNLSASRPQDRQFILSSKKLLLSDSGFYLCAWSVPGRVNEQFFGPGTRLTVL.

CDR3 DNA: TGTGCCAGCAGTGAAACGGAGAACAGGGGGCGCGCTGAAGCTTTCTTT. This sequence encodes CASSETENRGRAEAFF. The rearrangement uses TRBV25-1 and TRBJ1-1, with 9 positions matching TRBD1. The CDR3 runs to 16 residues. J lost 6 bases, V lost 2 bases, and 10 bases had no gene match. Per the germline V gene, CDR1 is MGHDK and CDR2 is SYGVNS.

V usage is TRBV27 and J usage is TRBJ2-7, with TRBD1 as a possible D gene (5 bases). V was trimmed by 5 bases and J by 0 bases, leaving 8 bases between them. The CDR3 covers 13 residues. The germline CDR1 and CDR2 sequences are MNHEY and SMNVEV (reference sequence). The CDR3 nucleotides read TGTGCCAGCAGTATAAGGGGCTCCTACGAGCAGTACTTC. This sequence encodes CASSIRGSYEQYF.

The chain is built from TRBV5-1 and TRBJ2-1, with 9 nucleotides matching TRBD2. Germline CDR1 SGHRS, CDR2 YFSETQ. V shed 1 base and J 6 bases; nucleotides not matched to a gene: 23. The CDR3 totals 21 residues. The DNA for the CDR3 is TGCGCCAGCAGCTTGCCCCTTTTGGCGGGGGGGCCTCGTTACTCTGTCAATGAGCAGTTCTTC. As protein: CASSLPLLAGGPRYSVNEQFF.

This clone showed up just a few times. V is TRBV19 and J is TRBJ2-3, with a possible D match to TRBD1 (6 bases). This CDR3 spans 11 amino acids. The germline CDR1 and CDR2 sequences are LNHDA and SQIVND (reference sequence). V was clipped by 6 bases and J by 6 bases, with 7 bases between them. The DNA of the CDR3 is TGTGCCAGTAGACAGGGTGATACGCAGTATTTT. It codes for CASRQGDTQYF.

In its sample, this clone was seen a few times. V is TRBV6-6 and J is TRBJ2-7, with 10 positions matching TRBD2. The CDR3 is made up of 15 amino acids. The junction had 7 bases not matched to a gene; V was cut back by 6 bases and J by 2 bases. CDR1 is MNHNY, CDR2 SVGAGI, per germline (reference sequence). The CDR3 loop reads CASSLEAGGPYEQYF. DNA of the CDR3: TGTGCCAGCAGCCTCGAAGCGGGGGGGCCCTACGAGCAGTACTTC.

The rearrangement joins TRBV6-1 to TRBJ1-2; a possible D gene is TRBD1 (6 bases). Per germline, CDR1 MNHNS and CDR2 SASEGT. V dropped 5 bases and J dropped 4 bases, with 14 bases sitting between them. This CDR3 has 14 residues. In DNA form, the CDR3 reads TGTGCCAGCAGTCCCCGGGGGGGGGCCTATGGCTACACCTTC. Translating it yields CASSPRGGAYGYTF.

The gene calls are TRBV27 and TRBJ2-6; the match to TRBD1 covers 7 bases. The CDR3 covers 19 residues. V lost 7 bases to trimming and J lost 1 base; unmatched junction nucleotides: 16. The germline gives CDR1 MNHEY, CDR2 SMNVEV (reference sequence). Written as DNA, the CDR3 is TGTGCCAGCACATACCTACGACAGGGAATTAGGTCTGGGGCCAACGTCCTGACTTTC. Translating gives CASTYLRQGIRSGANVLTF.

The rearrangement uses TRBV18 and TRBJ2-3, with a tentative D call TRBD2 (5 bases). V was pared by 7 bases and J by 2 bases, with 19 bases between. CDR1 is KGHSH, CDR2 LQKENI, per germline. The CDR3 runs to 16 residues. CDR3 loop: CASLKLGRKLTDTQYF. The DNA for the CDR3 is TGTGCCAGCTTAAAACTAGGACGGAAACTCACAGATACGCAGTATTTT. Looking up the rest from reference TRBV18 and TRBJ2-3 gives the full variable domain: NAGVMQNPRHLVRRRGQEARLRCSPMKGHSHVYWYRQLPEEGLKFMVYLQKENIIDESGMPKERFSAEFPKEGPSILRIQQVVRGDSAAYFCASLKLGRKLTDTQYFGPGTRLTVL.